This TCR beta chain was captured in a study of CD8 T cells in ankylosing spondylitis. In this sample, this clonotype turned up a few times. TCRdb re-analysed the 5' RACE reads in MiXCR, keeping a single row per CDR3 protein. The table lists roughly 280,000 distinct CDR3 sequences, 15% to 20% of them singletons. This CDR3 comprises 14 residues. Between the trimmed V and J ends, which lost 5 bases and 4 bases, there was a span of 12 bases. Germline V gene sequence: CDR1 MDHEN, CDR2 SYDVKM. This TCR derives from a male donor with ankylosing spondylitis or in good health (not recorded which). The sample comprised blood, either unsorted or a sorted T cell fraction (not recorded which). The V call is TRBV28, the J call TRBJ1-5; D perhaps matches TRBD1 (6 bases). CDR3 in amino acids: CASSALGGNQPQHF. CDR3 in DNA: TGTGCCAGCAGTGCTTTAGGGGGTAATCAGCCCCAGCATTTT.